This T cell receptor (beta chain) is drawn from a study of blood T cells in healthy people across ages. The CDR3 sequence is 13 residues long. Per the germline V gene, CDR1 is LNHNV and CDR2 is YYDKDF (reference sequence). V lost 0 bases to trimming and J lost 11 bases, with 13 bases between them. As to this clonotype: The antigen remains unidentified.

Healthy Caucasians from Russia aged about 6 to 90 served as donors. A second PCR, run for 7 to 11 cycles, used a sample-barcoded 5' primer plus a J-beta primer mix. The template-switch adaptor, which had 12 random nucleotides, put a tag on each cDNA molecule. TCRdb re-analysed the 5' RACE reads in MiXCR, keeping a single row per CDR3 protein. This table has some 800,000 distinct CDR3 sequences, more than 20% appearing once. General study results and limits: A roughly linear age-dependent decrease characterized TCR beta diversity per million T cells.

The data also belong to a second study, concerning T cells of mothers and their children. Per that study: Per child, about 2.8 million TCR beta CDR3 reads were obtained, against over 8.5 million per mother.

Source material: blood. The rearrangement uses TRBV15 and TRBJ1-1, with D unresolved. This TCR was recovered from a boy younger than 18 in good health. The CDR3, as DNA: TGTGCCACCAGCAGAGATATGCGGGAGGGTGCTTTCTTT. It yields the protein CATSRDMREGAFF.